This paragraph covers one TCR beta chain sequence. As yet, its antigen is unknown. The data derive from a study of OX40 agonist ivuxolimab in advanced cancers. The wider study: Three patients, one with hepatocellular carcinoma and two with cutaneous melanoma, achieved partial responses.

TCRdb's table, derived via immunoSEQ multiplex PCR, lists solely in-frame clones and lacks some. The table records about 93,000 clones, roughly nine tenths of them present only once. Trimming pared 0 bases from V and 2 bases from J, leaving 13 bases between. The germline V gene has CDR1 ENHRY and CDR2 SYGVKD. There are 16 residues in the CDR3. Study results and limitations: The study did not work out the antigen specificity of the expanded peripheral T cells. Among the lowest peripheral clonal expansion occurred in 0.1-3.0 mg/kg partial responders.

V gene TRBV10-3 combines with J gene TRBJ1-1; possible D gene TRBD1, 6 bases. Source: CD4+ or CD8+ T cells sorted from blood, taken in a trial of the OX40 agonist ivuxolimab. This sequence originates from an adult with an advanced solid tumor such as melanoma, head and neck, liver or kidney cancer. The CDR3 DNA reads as TGTGCCATCAGTGAGTCGATAGGACAGAGAAACACTGAAGCTTTCTTT. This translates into CAISESIGQRNTEAFF.